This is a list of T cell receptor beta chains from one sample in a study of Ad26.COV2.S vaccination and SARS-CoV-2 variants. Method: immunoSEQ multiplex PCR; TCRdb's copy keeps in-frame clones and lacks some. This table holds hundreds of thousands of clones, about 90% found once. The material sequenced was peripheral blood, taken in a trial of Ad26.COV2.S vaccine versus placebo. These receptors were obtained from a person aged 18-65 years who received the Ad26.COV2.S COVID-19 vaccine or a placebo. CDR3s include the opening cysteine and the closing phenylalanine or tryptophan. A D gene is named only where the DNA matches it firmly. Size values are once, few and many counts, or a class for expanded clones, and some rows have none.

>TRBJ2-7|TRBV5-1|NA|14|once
TGCGCCAGCAGCCAAGGACAGCAAAGCTACGAGCAGTACTTC
CASSQGQQSYEQYF
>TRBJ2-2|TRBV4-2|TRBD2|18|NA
TGTGCCAGCAGCCAAGGGCCAGGACTAGCGCCGAACACCGGGGAGCTGTTTTTT
CASSQGPGLAPNTGELFF
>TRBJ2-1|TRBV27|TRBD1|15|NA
TGTGCCAGCAGTTTAGGCAGGGGGCGCACGGATGAGCAGTTCTTC
CASSLGRGRTDEQFF
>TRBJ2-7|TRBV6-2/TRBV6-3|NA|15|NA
TGTGCCAGCAGTTACGTAGGCGGGACAAACTACGAGCAGTACTTC
CASSYVGGTNYEQYF
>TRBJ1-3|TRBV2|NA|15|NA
TGTGCCAGCAGAGGAGCGGGGGGGATGGGAAACACCATATATTTT
CASRGAGGMGNTIYF
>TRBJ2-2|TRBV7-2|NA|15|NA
TGTGCCAGCAGCCTAACACAGATGAACACCGGGGAGCTGTTTTTT
CASSLTQMNTGELFF
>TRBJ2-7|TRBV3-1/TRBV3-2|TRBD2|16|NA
TGTGCCAGCAGCCAAGATCTCATAGCGGGAGCCTACGAGCAGTACTTC
CASSQDLIAGAYEQYF
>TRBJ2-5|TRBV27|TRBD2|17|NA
TGTGCCAGCAGTTTAAGGGGCCGGACTAGCGGGGGAGAGACCCAGTACTTC
CASSLRGRTSGGETQYF
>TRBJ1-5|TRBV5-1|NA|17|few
TGCGCCAGCAGCCGACACCGACACGACGATAGCAATCAGCCCCAGCATTTT
CASSRHRHDDSNQPQHF
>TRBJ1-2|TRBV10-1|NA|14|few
TGCGCCAGCAGTGAGAGCGGAAGGAACTATGGCTACACCTTC
CASSESGRNYGYTF
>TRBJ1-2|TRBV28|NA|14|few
TGTGCCAGCGGCACAGTCGGAGATTTCTATGGCTACACCTTC
CASGTVGDFYGYTF
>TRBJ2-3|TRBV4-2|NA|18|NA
TGTGCCAGCAGCCAAGAAATCGGGAGGCCCAGGGGAGCAGATACGCAGTATTTT
CASSQEIGRPRGADTQYF
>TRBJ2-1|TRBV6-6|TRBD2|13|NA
TGTGCCACCCGGTGGACTAGGGACAATGAGCAGTTCTTC
CATRWTRDNEQFF
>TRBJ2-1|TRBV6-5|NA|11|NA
TGTGCCGGGCAGGTAAACAATGAGCAGTTCTTC
CAGQVNNEQFF
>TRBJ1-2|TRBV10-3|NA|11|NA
TGTGCCATCAGTGAGTCGAGGGGCTACACCTTC
CAISESRGYTF
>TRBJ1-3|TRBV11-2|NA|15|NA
TGTGCCAGCAGCCAGGACAGAACTTCTGGAAACACCATATATTTT
CASSQDRTSGNTIYF
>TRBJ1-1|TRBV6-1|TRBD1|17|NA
TGTGCCAGCAGTGAAGCCCCGGGACAGGGAAGAGGAACTGAAGCTTTCTTT
CASSEAPGQGRGTEAFF
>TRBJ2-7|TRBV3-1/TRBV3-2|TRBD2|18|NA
TGTGCCAGCAGCCAGACTAGCCCGTCCCTTCAATTACCCTACGAGCAGTACTTC
CASSQTSPSLQLPYEQYF
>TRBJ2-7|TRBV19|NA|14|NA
TGTGCCAGTAGTAACCGGGACGGGTGGTACGAGCAGTACTTC
CASSNRDGWYEQYF
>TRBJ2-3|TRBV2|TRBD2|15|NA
TGTGCCAGCAGTGAAGGCGGGGGAGGGACAGATACGCAGTATTTT
CASSEGGGGTDTQYF
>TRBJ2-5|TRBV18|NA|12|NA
TGTGCCAGCTCACGACAGGAAAGGACCCAGTACTTC
CASSRQERTQYF
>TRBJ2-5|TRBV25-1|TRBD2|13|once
TGTGCCAGCAGGCTCGGGGGGGGAGAGACCCAGTACTTC
CASRLGGGETQYF
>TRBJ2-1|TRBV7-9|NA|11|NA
TGTGCCAGCACGGGGGGCCATGAGCAGTTCTTC
CASTGGHEQFF
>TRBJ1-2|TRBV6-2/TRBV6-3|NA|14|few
TGTGCCAGCAGTCGGTCGACGGCCTCCAATGGCTACACCTTC
CASSRSTASNGYTF
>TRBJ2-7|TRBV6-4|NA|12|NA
TGTGCCAGCGCCCTTGGAGGGAACGAGCAGTACTTC
CASALGGNEQYF
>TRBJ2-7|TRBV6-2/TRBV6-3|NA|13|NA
TGTGCCAGCAGTTCCGGAGGAAGCTACGAGCAGTACTTC
CASSSGGSYEQYF
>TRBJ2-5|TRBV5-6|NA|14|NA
TGTGCCAGCAGCTTGAATCTACTCCAAGAGACCCAGTACTTC
CASSLNLLQETQYF
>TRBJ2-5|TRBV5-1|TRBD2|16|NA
TGCGCCAGCAGCTCGGGGACTAGCGGGAAGGGGGAGACCCAGTACTTC
CASSSGTSGKGETQYF
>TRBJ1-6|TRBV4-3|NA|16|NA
TGCGCCAGCAGCCTTCATAGCGGGGTAGGAGATTCACCCCTCCACTTT
CASSLHSGVGDSPLHF
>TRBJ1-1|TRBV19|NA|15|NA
TGTGCCAGTAGTATAAGGAAGGAATTACCCACTGAAGCTTTCTTT
CASSIRKELPTEAFF
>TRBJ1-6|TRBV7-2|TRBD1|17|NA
TGTGCCAGCAGCTTAGGGGGACAGGGGAGAGGTAATTCACCCCTCCACTTT
CASSLGGQGRGNSPLHF
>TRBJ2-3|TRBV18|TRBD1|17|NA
TGTGCCAGCTCATCAGTAGGCGGGACAGGGGTAACAGATACGCAGTATTTT
CASSSVGGTGVTDTQYF
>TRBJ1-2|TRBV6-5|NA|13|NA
TGTGCCAGCAGACCCGTTGGGCACTATGGCTACACCTTC
CASRPVGHYGYTF
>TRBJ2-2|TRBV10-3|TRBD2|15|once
TGTGCCATCAAGGAGCGGGAGATAGGAGCCGGGGAGCTGTTTTTT
CAIKEREIGAGELFF
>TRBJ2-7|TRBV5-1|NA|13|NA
TGCGCCAGCAGCTTGAGGGCAGCCTACGAGCAGTACTTC
CASSLRAAYEQYF
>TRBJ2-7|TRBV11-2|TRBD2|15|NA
TGTGCCAGCAGCTTATCGAGCGGGGCCTCCTACGAGCAGTACTTC
CASSLSSGASYEQYF
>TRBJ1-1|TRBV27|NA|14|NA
TGTGCCAGCAGTTTATTGGAGAGGGGGTCCCCTAGCCACTTT
CASSLLERGSPSHF
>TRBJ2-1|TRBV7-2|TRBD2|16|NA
TGTGCCAGCAGCTGGACTAGCGGGAGGAGCGTTAATGAGCAGTTCTTC
CASSWTSGRSVNEQFF
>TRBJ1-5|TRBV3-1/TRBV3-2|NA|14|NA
TGTGCCAGCAGCCAAGAGCCGGCGGGACAGCCCCAGCATTTT
CASSQEPAGQPQHF
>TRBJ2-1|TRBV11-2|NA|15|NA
TGTGCCAGCAGCAAGGGGCTAGCAGCCTACAATGAGCAGTTCTTC
CASSKGLAAYNEQFF
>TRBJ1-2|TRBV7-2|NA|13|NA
TGTGCCAGCAGCCGGGACGGTAACTATGGCTACACCTTC
CASSRDGNYGYTF
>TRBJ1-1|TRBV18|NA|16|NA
TGTGCCAGCTCAGTAGGTCAAGAGGCCGCCAGCACTGAAGCTTTCTTT
CASSVGQEAASTEAFF
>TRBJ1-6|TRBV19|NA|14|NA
TGTGCCAGTACCCTGGGGCATAGTAATTCACCCCTCCACTTT
CASTLGHSNSPLHF
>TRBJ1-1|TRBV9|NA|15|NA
TGTGCCAGCAGCCCCACGACGTGGCGGAAAGCTGAAGCTTTCTTT
CASSPTTWRKAEAFF